This TCR beta chain came from a study of T-cell memory formation after mild COVID-19. Study results and limitations: Whether day 37 second-wave clones are SARS-CoV-2-specific was not confirmed. Clones that contracted from day 15 to 85 were balanced CD4/CD8, while later expanders leaned CD4+.

Constant-segment primers were used for 5'RACE, and the resulting TCR alpha and TCR beta cDNA libraries carried sample barcodes and UMIs. Using its own MiXCR run on the 5' RACE reads, TCRdb lists one record per CDR3 protein. The sample has 400,000 to 500,000 distinct CDR3 sequences, more than 20% seen once; the top ten hold about 8.7%. The germline V gene has CDR1 SGHRS and CDR2 YFSETQ. CDR3 length: 16 residues. V lost 0 bases to trimming and J lost 2 bases, with 14 bases between them. On this clonotype: Its antigen remains unidentified.

The source material was PBMCs or a T cell subset sorted from them (not recorded which). The J gene is TRBJ1-1, the V gene TRBV5-1; possibly TRBD1 for D (5 bases). This TCR derives from an adult woman who had mild COVID-19 (a few samples of this study predate the infection). Cell type and time point are not known. CDR3: CASSLVGEARNTEAFF. In nucleotides, the CDR3 is TGCGCCAGCAGCTTGGTAGGGGAAGCAAGAAACACTGAAGCTTTCTTT.